A selection of T cell receptor beta chains follows, all from one sample in a study of CD8 T cells in ankylosing spondylitis. In TCRdb, the 5' RACE reads were re-called with MiXCR into one record per CDR3 protein. This sample has more than 250,000 distinct CDR3 sequences; approximately 8.2% occur once, and the top ten carry more than 14%. The sequenced sample consisted of blood, either unsorted or a sorted T cell fraction (not recorded which). Receptors were obtained from a male donor with ankylosing spondylitis. CDR3s include the opening cysteine and the closing phenylalanine or tryptophan. The D gene is left open where the match is weak. Clone size is shown for a subset of rows, as once, few, many or a class of expanded clone.

abundance: many
v_gene: TRBV28
d_gene: .
j_gene: TRBJ1-2
CDR3nt: TGTGCCAGCAGTTTAAACCGTCAAGGCGGCTACACCTTC
CDR3aa: CASSLNRQGGYTF

abundance: few
v_gene: TRBV4-2
d_gene: TRBD2
j_gene: TRBJ2-7
CDR3nt: TGTGCCAGCAGCCGCGGGGGGCTAGCGGGAGTCCACGAGCAGTACTTC
CDR3aa: CASSRGGLAGVHEQYF

abundance: .
v_gene: TRBV7-9
d_gene: TRBD1
j_gene: TRBJ2-5
CDR3nt: TGTGCCAGCAGCCGAGGACAGGGAAGGGAGACCCAGTACTTC
CDR3aa: CASSRGQGRETQYF

abundance: .
v_gene: TRBV12-3/TRBV12-4
d_gene: TRBD1
j_gene: TRBJ1-2
CDR3nt: TGTGCCAGCAGTCGACAGGGCCGGGGCGGCTACACCTTC
CDR3aa: CASSRQGRGGYTF

abundance: many
v_gene: TRBV6-2/TRBV6-3
d_gene: .
j_gene: TRBJ2-2
CDR3nt: TGTGCCAGCAGTTACTCCAGTACGTTCACCGGGGAGCTGTTTTTT
CDR3aa: CASSYSSTFTGELFF

abundance: many
v_gene: TRBV5-6
d_gene: .
j_gene: TRBJ2-7
CDR3nt: TGTGCCAGCAGCTCAGCCTACGAGCAGTACTTC
CDR3aa: CASSSAYEQYF

abundance: few
v_gene: TRBV15
d_gene: .
j_gene: TRBJ2-3
CDR3nt: TGTGCCACCAGCACCCACTACAGAGATACGCAGTATTTT
CDR3aa: CATSTHYRDTQYF

abundance: few
v_gene: TRBV3-1
d_gene: .
j_gene: TRBJ2-1
CDR3nt: TGTGCCAGCAGCCAATATACACCGACTCCTCTTCTGGTGAATGAGCAGTTCTTC
CDR3aa: CASSQYTPTPLLVNEQFF

abundance: .
v_gene: TRBV2
d_gene: .
j_gene: TRBJ2-5
CDR3nt: TGTGCCAGCAGAGCCGATGATGTCTACCAAGAGACCCAGTACTTC
CDR3aa: CASRADDVYQETQYF

abundance: few
v_gene: TRBV14
d_gene: .
j_gene: TRBJ2-2
CDR3nt: TGTGCCAGCAGCCATGAAAGCCTCAATATCGCCGGGGAGCTGTTTTTT
CDR3aa: CASSHESLNIAGELFF

abundance: .
v_gene: TRBV28
d_gene: TRBD1
j_gene: TRBJ2-7
CDR3nt: TGTGCCAGCTACGAGCAGGGGGCTTACGAGCAGTACTTC
CDR3aa: CASYEQGAYEQYF

abundance: few
v_gene: TRBV5-1
d_gene: .
j_gene: TRBJ2-7
CDR3nt: TGCGCCAGCAGCAATTTAGCGGGACAGAGCTCCTACGAGCAGTACTTC
CDR3aa: CASSNLAGQSSYEQYF

abundance: many
v_gene: TRBV7-6
d_gene: TRBD2
j_gene: TRBJ2-7
CDR3nt: TGTGCCAGCAGCGGAAGGACTAGCGTTAATAACGAGCAGTACTTC
CDR3aa: CASSGRTSVNNEQYF

abundance: .
v_gene: TRBV9
d_gene: .
j_gene: TRBJ1-2
CDR3nt: TGTGCCAGCAGCGTAGATGGACGATCTGTTGATGGCTACACCTTC
CDR3aa: CASSVDGRSVDGYTF

abundance: .
v_gene: TRBV12-3/TRBV12-4
d_gene: .
j_gene: TRBJ2-3
CDR3nt: TGTGCCAGCACCGCTAGGCCAGATACGCAGTATTTT
CDR3aa: CASTARPDTQYF

abundance: .
v_gene: TRBV7-2
d_gene: .
j_gene: TRBJ2-7
CDR3nt: TGTGCCAGCAGCCTCGGAGGGGCATCCCACGAGCAGTACTTC
CDR3aa: CASSLGGASHEQYF

abundance: many
v_gene: TRBV5-1
d_gene: TRBD2
j_gene: TRBJ2-7
CDR3nt: TGCGCCAGCAGCCCACGGACTAGCGGGAGGTCCCTCTACGAGCAGTACTTC
CDR3aa: CASSPRTSGRSLYEQYF

abundance: few
v_gene: TRBV3-1
d_gene: .
j_gene: TRBJ1-1
CDR3nt: TGTGCCAGCAGCCAGTCTCCGGGTGAAGCTTTCTTT
CDR3aa: CASSQSPGEAFF

abundance: few
v_gene: TRBV25-1
d_gene: .
j_gene: TRBJ1-6
CDR3nt: TGTGCCAGCGAAGGAGGAACCCCCATCTATAATTCACCCCTCCACTTT
CDR3aa: CASEGGTPIYNSPLHF

abundance: .
v_gene: TRBV30
d_gene: .
j_gene: TRBJ2-2
CDR3nt: TGTGCCTGGAGTGTTCTTCTAGGAGACCCCGGGGAGCTGTTTTTT
CDR3aa: CAWSVLLGDPGELFF

abundance: .
v_gene: TRBV6-5
d_gene: .
j_gene: TRBJ2-6
CDR3nt: TGTGCCAGCAGTTGGGGGACCTCTGGGGCCAACGTCCTGACTTTC
CDR3aa: CASSWGTSGANVLTF

abundance: many
v_gene: TRBV24-1
d_gene: TRBD1
j_gene: TRBJ2-1
CDR3nt: TGTGCCACCCGACCGGGACAGGGTTACAATGAGCAGTTCTTC
CDR3aa: CATRPGQGYNEQFF

abundance: .
v_gene: TRBV27
d_gene: .
j_gene: TRBJ2-1
CDR3nt: TGTGCCAGCAGTTCCGTTATCGGGACTTCCTACAATGAGCAGTTCTTC
CDR3aa: CASSSVIGTSYNEQFF

abundance: .
v_gene: TRBV11-2
d_gene: TRBD1
j_gene: TRBJ2-1
CDR3nt: TGTGCCAGCAGCTTGTCCCCGACAGGGCGAAGTGAGCAGTTCTTC
CDR3aa: CASSLSPTGRSEQFF

abundance: many
v_gene: TRBV6-1
d_gene: TRBD2
j_gene: TRBJ2-3
CDR3nt: TGTGCCAGCAGCCTGGGACCCGGGTTACTAGCGGAGACAGATACGCAGTATTTT
CDR3aa: CASSLGPGLLAETDTQYF

abundance: .
v_gene: TRBV5-8
d_gene: .
j_gene: TRBJ2-7
CDR3nt: TGTGCCAGCAGCATCGGGACGGCGGTTCGCTACGAGCAGTACTTC
CDR3aa: CASSIGTAVRYEQYF

abundance: few
v_gene: TRBV24-1
d_gene: .
j_gene: TRBJ2-2
CDR3nt: TGTGCCACCAGCCCCCCTGGCAGGGTGGACGGGGAGCTGTTTTTT
CDR3aa: CATSPPGRVDGELFF

abundance: .
v_gene: TRBV4-2
d_gene: TRBD2
j_gene: TRBJ2-1
CDR3nt: TGTGCCAGCAGCCAAGATCTAGCGGGAGTAGGGTTTGAGCAGTTCTTC
CDR3aa: CASSQDLAGVGFEQFF

abundance: many
v_gene: TRBV3-1
d_gene: TRBD1
j_gene: TRBJ2-7
CDR3nt: TGTGCCAGCAGCCAAGGGTTAACAGGGGTCATCTACGAGCAGTACTTC
CDR3aa: CASSQGLTGVIYEQYF

abundance: .
v_gene: TRBV2
d_gene: .
j_gene: TRBJ1-3
CDR3nt: TGTGCCGCGCCCTCCGGGAAGACTGGAAACACCATATATTTT
CDR3aa: CAAPSGKTGNTIYF

abundance: few
v_gene: TRBV11-1
d_gene: TRBD1
j_gene: TRBJ2-7
CDR3nt: TGTGCCAGCAGCTTACCAGACAGGGGCGAGCAGTACTTC
CDR3aa: CASSLPDRGEQYF

abundance: many
v_gene: TRBV3-1
d_gene: .
j_gene: TRBJ2-1
CDR3nt: TGTGCCAGCAGCCAAGTGACTAGTTACCACAATGAGCAGTTCTTC
CDR3aa: CASSQVTSYHNEQFF

abundance: many
v_gene: TRBV18
d_gene: .
j_gene: TRBJ2-1
CDR3nt: TGTGCCAGCTCACCTCGGGGCCATTCCAATGAGCAGTTCTTC
CDR3aa: CASSPRGHSNEQFF

abundance: few
v_gene: TRBV3-1
d_gene: TRBD2
j_gene: TRBJ2-3
CDR3nt: TGTGCCAGCAGCCAAGACCATGTAGCGGGGAGCACAGATACGCAGTATTTT
CDR3aa: CASSQDHVAGSTDTQYF

abundance: .
v_gene: TRBV5-1
d_gene: TRBD2
j_gene: TRBJ2-7
CDR3nt: TGCGCCAGCAGCTTGGGGGGTACTAGCGGGGCCTTCTATGAGCAGTACTTC
CDR3aa: CASSLGGTSGAFYEQYF

abundance: few
v_gene: TRBV4-1
d_gene: .
j_gene: TRBJ2-2
CDR3nt: TGCGCCAGCAGTACTAACAGGGTGTCCGGGGAGCTGTTTTTT
CDR3aa: CASSTNRVSGELFF

abundance: .
v_gene: TRBV7-9
d_gene: .
j_gene: TRBJ2-4
CDR3nt: TGTGCCAGCAGCCTTCACCAAGGCATACTGTCCAAAAACATTCAGTACTTC
CDR3aa: CASSLHQGILSKNIQYF

abundance: few
v_gene: TRBV12-3/TRBV12-4
d_gene: TRBD1
j_gene: TRBJ2-3
CDR3nt: TGTGCCAGCAGCCCCCCGACAGGGGGCGCTTCAGATACGCAGTATTTT
CDR3aa: CASSPPTGGASDTQYF

abundance: many
v_gene: TRBV6-2/TRBV6-3
d_gene: TRBD1
j_gene: TRBJ2-1
CDR3nt: TGTGCCAGCAGTTACACAGGGGATATGACCTACAATGAGCAGTTCTTC
CDR3aa: CASSYTGDMTYNEQFF

abundance: .
v_gene: TRBV5-1
d_gene: .
j_gene: TRBJ2-7
CDR3nt: TGCGCCAGCAGCAGGGGGGGGCTAGGGGAGTACGAGCAGTACTTC
CDR3aa: CASSRGGLGEYEQYF

abundance: many
v_gene: TRBV20-1
d_gene: .
j_gene: TRBJ2-7
CDR3nt: TGCAGTGGTGTTTGGGTGGGTAACGAGCAGTACTTC
CDR3aa: CSGVWVGNEQYF

abundance: few
v_gene: TRBV12-3/TRBV12-4
d_gene: .
j_gene: TRBJ2-7
CDR3nt: TGTGCCAGCAGCACAAGGGGGAGAGTGAGCGAGCAGTACTTC
CDR3aa: CASSTRGRVSEQYF

abundance: .
v_gene: TRBV9
d_gene: .
j_gene: TRBJ2-2
CDR3nt: TGTGCCAGCAGCGTAGTCCCATATGACCTGGCCGGGGAGCTGTTTTTT
CDR3aa: CASSVVPYDLAGELFF

abundance: .
v_gene: TRBV6-1
d_gene: .
j_gene: TRBJ1-1
CDR3nt: TGTGCCAGCAGACTTACCGGACAGAACACTGAAGCTTTCTTT
CDR3aa: CASRLTGQNTEAFF

abundance: .
v_gene: TRBV7-2
d_gene: .
j_gene: TRBJ2-3
CDR3nt: TGTGCCAGCAGTCCCAGGCGAAGGCTTACGCAGTATTTT
CDR3aa: CASSPRRRLTQYF